This is a list of T cell receptor beta chains from one sample in a study of early T cells in non-severe SARS-CoV-2 infection. TCRdb re-called the 5' RACE reads through MiXCR, storing one row per CDR3 protein. The sample yields around 88,000 distinct CDR3 sequences, roughly an eighth seen once. Source material: whole blood. The receptors come from an adult who was a healthcare worker with PCR-confirmed SARS-CoV-2 infection or an uninfected control (not recorded which). The CDR3 runs from the conserved cysteine through the conserved F or W. Fields, in order: CDR3 protein, CDR3 DNA, V gene, D gene, J gene, clone size. A D gene is named only where the DNA matches it firmly. Clone size appears in some rows only: once, few, many, or a class for an expanded clone.

cdr3_aa: CASSTLAGAEETQYF
cdr3_nt: TGTGCCAGCAGCACTTTGGCAGGGGCGGAAGAGACCCAGTACTTC
v_call: TRBV27
d_call: -
j_call: TRBJ2-5
clone_size: many

cdr3_aa: CASSPTRTSYEQYF
cdr3_nt: TGTGCCAGCAGTCCCACCCGGACTAGTTACGAGCAGTACTTC
v_call: TRBV27
d_call: TRBD2
j_call: TRBJ2-7
clone_size: -

cdr3_aa: CASRRQRDYEQYF
cdr3_nt: TGTGCCAGCAGAAGACAGAGAGACTACGAGCAGTACTTC
v_call: TRBV27
d_call: -
j_call: TRBJ2-7
clone_size: many

cdr3_aa: CASRDRGYGYTF
cdr3_nt: TGTGCCAGCAGGGACAGGGGGTATGGCTACACCTTC
v_call: TRBV6-5
d_call: TRBD1
j_call: TRBJ1-2
clone_size: -

cdr3_aa: CATSSLMNTEAFF
cdr3_nt: TGTGCCACCAGCAGCCTCATGAACACTGAAGCTTTCTTT
v_call: TRBV15
d_call: -
j_call: TRBJ1-1
clone_size: many

cdr3_aa: CASSQTSGPYNEQFF
cdr3_nt: TGTGCCAGCAGCCAAACTAGCGGACCGTACAATGAGCAGTTCTTC
v_call: TRBV11-2
d_call: TRBD2
j_call: TRBJ2-1
clone_size: many

cdr3_aa: CASSFQAGPRTGELFF
cdr3_nt: TGCGCCAGCAGCTTCCAGGCAGGCCCCAGGACCGGGGAGCTGTTTTTT
v_call: TRBV5-1
d_call: -
j_call: TRBJ2-2
clone_size: few

cdr3_aa: CSARDPGRGDTGELFF
cdr3_nt: TGCAGTGCTAGAGATCCGGGCAGGGGGGACACCGGGGAGCTGTTTTTT
v_call: TRBV20-1
d_call: -
j_call: TRBJ2-2
clone_size: few

cdr3_aa: CASTLAGQETQYF
cdr3_nt: TGTGCCAGTACGTTGGCAGGCCAAGAGACCCAGTACTTC
v_call: TRBV28
d_call: -
j_call: TRBJ2-5
clone_size: -

cdr3_aa: CASSPRPGNSQPQHF
cdr3_nt: TGTGCCAGCTCTCCCCGCCCAGGGAACTCCCAGCCCCAGCATTTT
v_call: TRBV2
d_call: -
j_call: TRBJ1-5
clone_size: few

cdr3_aa: CASSLAGSAFF
cdr3_nt: TGTGCCAGCAGCTTGGCAGGGTCAGCTTTCTTT
v_call: TRBV21-1
d_call: -
j_call: TRBJ1-1
clone_size: -

cdr3_aa: CASSVGLALYEQYF
cdr3_nt: TGTGCCAGCAGCGTAGGACTAGCGCTCTACGAGCAGTACTTC
v_call: TRBV11-2
d_call: TRBD2
j_call: TRBJ2-7
clone_size: many

cdr3_aa: CASSQQGDYGYTF
cdr3_nt: TGTGCCAGCAGCCAACAGGGAGACTATGGCTACACCTTC
v_call: TRBV6-5
d_call: -
j_call: TRBJ1-2
clone_size: -

cdr3_aa: CASSSVAGVLFF
cdr3_nt: TGTGCCAGCAGCTCGGTAGCGGGAGTTTTGTTCTTC
v_call: TRBV7-2
d_call: TRBD2
j_call: TRBJ2-1
clone_size: -

cdr3_aa: CSVGAGQETQYF
cdr3_nt: TGCAGCGTTGGGGCAGGGCAAGAGACCCAGTACTTC
v_call: TRBV29-1
d_call: -
j_call: TRBJ2-5
clone_size: many

cdr3_aa: CASTQGLNYGYTF
cdr3_nt: TGTGCCAGTACCCAGGGGCTAAACTATGGCTACACCTTC
v_call: TRBV19
d_call: -
j_call: TRBJ1-2
clone_size: many

cdr3_aa: CSARDLVGPPGDEQYF
cdr3_nt: TGCAGTGCTAGAGATCTAGTGGGTCCGCCTGGGGACGAGCAGTACTTC
v_call: TRBV20-1
d_call: -
j_call: TRBJ2-7
clone_size: few

cdr3_aa: CASSLAGDSTDTQYF
cdr3_nt: TGTGCCAGCAGCTTAGCAGGCGACTCAACAGATACGCAGTATTTT
v_call: TRBV7-2
d_call: -
j_call: TRBJ2-3
clone_size: many

cdr3_aa: CASRRQGAYNYGYTF
cdr3_nt: TGTGCCAGCAGGAGACAGGGGGCGTATAACTATGGCTACACCTTC
v_call: TRBV12-3/TRBV12-4
d_call: TRBD1
j_call: TRBJ1-2
clone_size: few

cdr3_aa: CSASPGASGSRYNEQFF
cdr3_nt: TGCAGTGCTAGCCCGGGGGCTAGCGGGAGTAGGTACAATGAGCAGTTCTTC
v_call: TRBV20-1
d_call: TRBD2
j_call: TRBJ2-1
clone_size: -

cdr3_aa: CASSLDSRGQRELFF
cdr3_nt: TGTGCCAGCAGCTTAGATAGCCGGGGTCAGCGGGAGCTGTTTTTT
v_call: TRBV11-3
d_call: -
j_call: TRBJ2-2
clone_size: -

cdr3_aa: CASSLGHLNTEAFF
cdr3_nt: TGCGCCAGCAGTCTAGGACACTTGAACACTGAAGCTTTCTTT
v_call: TRBV23-1
d_call: -
j_call: TRBJ1-1
clone_size: few

cdr3_aa: CSASDRSSYEQYF
cdr3_nt: TGCAGTGCCTCGGACAGGAGCTCCTACGAGCAGTACTTC
v_call: TRBV20-1
d_call: TRBD1
j_call: TRBJ2-7
clone_size: -

cdr3_aa: CSVSQGAGTEAFF
cdr3_nt: TGCAGCGTTAGTCAGGGGGCTGGGACTGAAGCTTTCTTT
v_call: TRBV29-1
d_call: TRBD1
j_call: TRBJ1-1
clone_size: -

cdr3_aa: CASSHTAGSTEAFF
cdr3_nt: TGTGCCAGCAGCCACACGGCGGGTTCCACTGAAGCTTTCTTT
v_call: TRBV11-3
d_call: -
j_call: TRBJ1-1
clone_size: -

cdr3_aa: CASTDSRGVPGNTIYF
cdr3_nt: TGTGCCAGCACGGACTCGCGAGGGGTGCCTGGAAACACCATATATTTT
v_call: TRBV6-6
d_call: -
j_call: TRBJ1-3
clone_size: few

cdr3_aa: CASSQEDSGRGYEQYF
cdr3_nt: TGCGCCAGCAGCCAAGAGGACAGCGGGAGAGGGTACGAGCAGTACTTC
v_call: TRBV4-1
d_call: TRBD2
j_call: TRBJ2-7
clone_size: many

cdr3_aa: CASSQDYPAPGETQYF
cdr3_nt: TGTGCCAGCAGCCAAGATTACCCCGCCCCCGGGGAGACCCAGTACTTC
v_call: TRBV4-2
d_call: -
j_call: TRBJ2-5
clone_size: many

cdr3_aa: CASRAVNTEAFF
cdr3_nt: TGTGCCAGCAGAGCCGTGAACACTGAAGCTTTCTTT
v_call: TRBV6-1
d_call: -
j_call: TRBJ1-1
clone_size: -

cdr3_aa: CASSQSGARNTIYF
cdr3_nt: TGTGCCAGCAGCCAATCCGGCGCCAGAAACACCATATATTTT
v_call: TRBV14
d_call: -
j_call: TRBJ1-3
clone_size: once

cdr3_aa: CSASEEFQFF
cdr3_nt: TGCAGTGCTAGTGAGGAGTTTCAGTTCTTC
v_call: TRBV20-1
d_call: -
j_call: TRBJ2-1
clone_size: few